The entry that follows covers one TCR beta chain sequence. Source study methods: Reference gene primer amplification in the assay estimated nucleated cell counts. Produced via immunoSEQ multiplex PCR; TCRdb's table is partial and in-frame only. The V and J calls and clone size were taken over from that table, and D and trimming were inferred from the DNA. The table records about 59,000 clones, 75% to 95% of them present only once. The entry originates in a study of blood T cell repertoires in COVID-19. Study context: Samples of COVID-19 (acute and convalescent) were obtained from the United States, Italy and Spain. Sources were T cells, B-cell-depleted T cells, or PBMCs; the material itself was cDNA or gDNA.

Sequenced: peripheral blood. The sequence derives from an elderly man with acute or convalescent COVID-19.

The chain's CDR3 is CASSHQDRGNQPQHF. The CDR3 DNA reads TGTGCCAGCAGCCACCAAGACAGGGGCAATCAGCCCCAGCATTTT. The chain is built from TRBV4-2 and TRBJ1-5; 7 bases agree with TRBD1. This CDR3 has 15 amino acids. Germline lookup yields CDR1 LGHNA and CDR2 YNFKEQ. The ends lost 3 bases at V and 2 bases at J; junction bases unmatched: 4.